This T cell receptor beta chain is drawn from a study of blood T cell repertoires in COVID-19. The method was immunoSEQ multiplex PCR; TCRdb's version includes in-frame clones alone and lacks a portion of them. The data hold around 210,000 clones, with approximately 88% observed a single time. The receptor comes from a woman younger than 35 who had recovered from COVID-19. The source material was PBMCs or T cells enriched from blood (not recorded which).

CDR3 sequence (DNA): TGTGCCAGCAGCCTCACAGGCAGGGGAGAAAAACTGTTTTTT. Translation: CASSLTGRGEKLFF. This chain links TRBV28 with TRBJ1-4; perhaps TRBD1 as D (6 bases). CDR3 length equals 14 residues. Looked up from germline, CDR1 is MDHEN and CDR2 is SYDVKM. V lost 6 bases and J 8 bases, leaving 16 bases between the germline ends.